This is a list of T cell receptor beta chains from one sample in a study of cytomegalovirus exposure and HLA in healthy donors. Measured with immunoSEQ multiplex PCR; TCRdb has only the in-frame clones, and not every one. The profile shows approximately 98,000 clones, roughly 95% of them singletons. The sample comprised PBMCs. These TCRs come from a woman aged 18-29 years in good health and CMV-seronegative. Each CDR3 is given with its conserved first and last residue. Fields, in order: CDR3 DNA, CDR3 protein, D gene, clone size, J gene, V gene. A D gene is named only where the DNA matches it firmly. Part of the rows lack a size; the others show once, few, many or a class for expanded clones.

CDR3nt: TGTGCCAGCAGCGTAGCTCAGGCGTCTAAGAAATATGGCTACACCTTC; CDR3aa: CASSVAQASKKYGYTF; d_gene: NA; abundance: NA; j_gene: TRBJ1-2; v_gene: TRBV9
CDR3nt: TGCAGCGCCGAAAGTGTAGTAATTTACAATGAGCAGTTCTTC; CDR3aa: CSAESVVIYNEQFF; d_gene: NA; abundance: NA; j_gene: TRBJ2-1; v_gene: TRBV29-1
CDR3nt: TGTGCCAGTAGTACCCCAGGGGTGGAAGTTGGGTATGGCTACACCTTC; CDR3aa: CASSTPGVEVGYGYTF; d_gene: NA; abundance: once; j_gene: TRBJ1-2; v_gene: TRBV19
CDR3nt: TGCGCCAGCAGCCAATCCAACAGGGGGTGGGACGAGCAGTACTTC; CDR3aa: CASSQSNRGWDEQYF; d_gene: TRBD1; abundance: NA; j_gene: TRBJ2-7; v_gene: TRBV4-1
CDR3nt: TGTGCCAGCAGTTCGACAGATATGAACACTGAAGCTTTCTTT; CDR3aa: CASSSTDMNTEAFF; d_gene: NA; abundance: NA; j_gene: TRBJ1-1; v_gene: TRBV2
CDR3nt: TGTGCCAGCAGTGATCCAGGGCGCGTGGAGACCCAGTACTTC; CDR3aa: CASSDPGRVETQYF; d_gene: NA; abundance: NA; j_gene: TRBJ2-5; v_gene: TRBV25-1
CDR3nt: TGTGCCAGCAGCCCCCGGGCCAGGGGCGCCTTAGTCAATCAGCCCCAGCATTTT; CDR3aa: CASSPRARGALVNQPQHF; d_gene: NA; abundance: NA; j_gene: TRBJ1-5; v_gene: TRBV7-8
CDR3nt: TGTGCCAGCAGTGAAAGGGGGGGCCGTGGAGATACGCAGTATTTT; CDR3aa: CASSERGGRGDTQYF; d_gene: NA; abundance: NA; j_gene: TRBJ2-3; v_gene: TRBV2
CDR3nt: TGTGCCAGCAGCACGGGACTAGTTTCGAACACCGGGGAGCTGTTTTTT; CDR3aa: CASSTGLVSNTGELFF; d_gene: TRBD2; abundance: NA; j_gene: TRBJ2-2; v_gene: TRBV5-4
CDR3nt: TGTGCCAGCAGCCTAGGGGTCAATGAGCAGTTCTTC; CDR3aa: CASSLGVNEQFF; d_gene: NA; abundance: NA; j_gene: TRBJ2-1; v_gene: TRBV28
CDR3nt: TGTGCCAGCGTCCCTAGCGGGGGGGCCTGGAATGAGCAGTTCTTC; CDR3aa: CASVPSGGAWNEQFF; d_gene: TRBD2; abundance: NA; j_gene: TRBJ2-1; v_gene: TRBV7-2
CDR3nt: TGTGCCAGCAGCCTAGACAGGGTTGGAAACACCATATATTTT; CDR3aa: CASSLDRVGNTIYF; d_gene: TRBD1; abundance: NA; j_gene: TRBJ1-3; v_gene: TRBV7-8
CDR3nt: TGTGCCAGCAGCCCGATGGCGGGGGCCCAAGAGACCCAGTACTTC; CDR3aa: CASSPMAGAQETQYF; d_gene: NA; abundance: NA; j_gene: TRBJ2-5; v_gene: TRBV7-2
CDR3nt: TGTGCCACCGCAAGCCCCAGGGATATTCACGGGGAGCTGTTTTTT; CDR3aa: CATASPRDIHGELFF; d_gene: NA; abundance: NA; j_gene: TRBJ2-2; v_gene: TRBV28
CDR3nt: TGTGCCAGCAGCCCTCTGGGAGGAGGTCGGTCCCCGACGCTCAAAAACTATGGCTACACCTTC; CDR3aa: CASSPLGGGRSPTLKNYGYTF; d_gene: NA; abundance: NA; j_gene: TRBJ1-2; v_gene: TRBV28
CDR3nt: TGCGCCAGCAGCGACTACTTTGGGACAGGGATCACCGGGGAGCTGTTTTTT; CDR3aa: CASSDYFGTGITGELFF; d_gene: TRBD1; abundance: NA; j_gene: TRBJ2-2; v_gene: TRBV4-3
CDR3nt: TGTGCCAGCAGCCCGGGACTAGCGGGGAAAGAGACCCAGTACTTC; CDR3aa: CASSPGLAGKETQYF; d_gene: TRBD2; abundance: NA; j_gene: TRBJ2-5; v_gene: TRBV4-2
CDR3nt: TGTGCCAGTAGTCTCCGGGACAGCCTCTACGAGCAGTACTTC; CDR3aa: CASSLRDSLYEQYF; d_gene: TRBD1; abundance: NA; j_gene: TRBJ2-7; v_gene: TRBV19
CDR3nt: TGCGCCAGCAGCCAAGACACCCCTCCTGGCGGGGCATACAATGAGCAGTTCTTC; CDR3aa: CASSQDTPPGGAYNEQFF; d_gene: NA; abundance: NA; j_gene: TRBJ2-1; v_gene: TRBV4-3
CDR3nt: TGCGCCAGCAGAAAAACAGGGGGCGCGAACACCGGGGAGCTGTTTTTT; CDR3aa: CASRKTGGANTGELFF; d_gene: TRBD1; abundance: NA; j_gene: TRBJ2-2; v_gene: TRBV5-1